This T cell receptor (beta chain) was sequenced for a study of identical twins (dated by TCRdb to 2016 to 2018). Background for the entire study: TCR alpha and beta repertoires from monozygotic twins, unrelated adults of various ages and cord blood were deep-sequenced to test whether fetal clonotypes persist. Replicate twin experiments were performed at different times using different library preparation protocols to rule out contamination.

Library prep was done by 5' RACE. Sequenced using an Illumina HiSeq 2000. A universal primer binding site was added through template switching, and the final cDNA carried a unique molecular identifier so that TCR cDNA molecules could be counted accurately. First-strand cDNA for TCR alpha and beta chains was synthesized from specific primers in the conserved constant-segment region. Each cDNA library was double barcoded, with a SMART-Mk sample barcode plus Illumina barcodes, to control for contamination. TruSeq adapter sequences and Illumina sample barcodes were added in two successive PCR steps. The TCR alpha and beta cDNA libraries were sequenced on the Illumina HiSeq platform using custom primers. On the study's bioinformatics: Raw reads were processed with MiGEC to extract unique molecular identifiers, and MiXCR was used to determine CDR3 positions. Recombination models were inferred per individual with the repgenHMM and IGoR tools using an EM algorithm. The tcR package in R was used for shared clonotype analysis, with sharing normalized by the product of cloneset sizes. Out-of-frame nonproductive sequences were analyzed to study raw recombination free of thymic and clonal selection effects. TCRdb reprocessing: public reads trimmed at Q25 with fastp, clones called with MiXCR, in-frame beta chains kept. Rows merge per CDR3 protein into single entries with the most common DNA and genes. TCRdb, not the authors, supplied the V and J calls. The sample has about 690,000 distinct CDR3 sequences on record, 21% of them singletons. The top ten hold roughly 4% of the sample.

For this chain, trimming is 3 bases at the V end and 2 bases at the J end, and the number of junction bases without a gene match is 4. The cysteine opens and the phenylalanine closes a CDR3 of 14 amino acids. The read is trimmed to its CDR3 DNA, 42 bases read in frame from base 1. The germline V gene (reference sequence) sets CDR1 to MNHEY and CDR2 to SMNVEV. This clonotype was observed a handful of times. Its cognate antigen has yet to be identified. No qualities accompany the bases; no much larger clone lies one base away. Every donor in the study was a healthy Caucasian. The twin cohort consisted of three pairs of female monozygotic twins, all aged roughly 18 to 29 years. Peripheral blood mononuclear cells were the source from which RNA for the TCR libraries was isolated. Results the study describes overall, beyond this receptor: Zero-insertion analyses could be partly confounded by invariant T cells such as MAIT and iNKT, though diverse VJ usage argued against such confounding for most clonotypes. Out-of-frame TCR alpha sharing in monozygotic twins was systematically underestimated by recombination models, whereas sharing between unrelated individuals was in agreement with the recombination models. Abundant cord blood beta clonotypes carried fewer insertions; young adult naive repertoires showed a weaker similar trend, while memory repertoires showed none. Compared with coincidental sharing between unrelated individuals, out-of-frame TCR alpha sequences shared between twins showed an excess of sequences with low generation probability. In beta out-of-frame sequences, excess twin sharing was weaker, because having fewer shared sequences lowered the signal-to-noise ratio. Conclusions relied on cross-sectional statistical analysis, since the same donors could not be followed over many years.

The sample also formed part of further work on T cells expressing NK-cell markers. As the second paper documents: Three sorted T-cell subsets (CD3+CD56+NKG2C+, CD3+CD56+NKG2C- and CD3+CD56-NKG2C+) from 8 or 9 donors had their TCR beta-chain repertoires profiled. Of the eight sequenced donors, seven were found to be HCMV-seropositive and one was found to be HCMV-seronegative. In several experiments an anti-gammadeltaTCR antibody was added to restrict sorting to alphabetaTCR-expressing T cells. In more than five donors, the dominant CD3+CD56+NKG2C+ clonotypes were found to rank among the top 10 CD8+ clonotypes and to make up 1.0-7.0% of CD8+ T cells. Those dominant clonotypes were again the most abundant among CD3+CD56-NKG2C+ cells in a few donors, at about 28.3-60.1%. It remained unclear whether the expanded NKG2C-expressing T cell clones were specific for HCMV antigens. The study sequenced eight donors, all healthy volunteers chosen at random: three men and five women. HCMV serostatus was determined by detecting HCMV-specific IgG in serum with a commercial ELISA kit. For several donors, bulk peripheral blood T-cell repertoires were additionally sequenced from unsorted PBMC. MIGEC handled demultiplexing of the reads and grouping by UMI, while MiTCR was used to assemble and quantify clonotypes. To exclude erroneous sequences, any TCR cDNA sequence not supported by at least two reads was discarded. The tcR package was used for downstream repertoire analysis, and clonotypes were matched between fractions using CDR3 nucleotide sequence together with V segment. VDJmatch was used to annotate antigen specificity against VDJdb, with one amino acid substitution in CDR3 permitted.

Material: PBMCs. This clonotype originated in a woman under 30 in good health. The chain uses TRBV27 and TRBJ2-7; 7 bases in the middle match TRBD1. The CDR3 in this case is CASSFEGATYEQYF. In nucleotide form, the sequence is TGTGCCAGCAGTTTCGAGGGGGCCACCTACGAGCAGTACTTC.